This T cell receptor (beta chain) was captured in a study of blood T cell repertoires in COVID-19. About the study: Collection of acute and convalescent COVID-19 samples took place in the United States, Italy and Spain.

The assay was immunoSEQ multiplex PCR, and TCRdb's table has in-frame clones only and misses some. Seen here are a few hundred thousand clones, 89% observed once, and the top ten hold around 3%. Seattle patients were enrolled while actively infected and followed longitudinally. The CDR3 contains 19 residues. The germline V gene encodes CDR1 MNHEY and CDR2 SVGEGT. Unmatched junction bases numbered 17, after V lost 2 bases and J lost 4 bases. The specimen was peripheral blood. This receptor was obtained from a woman in her 30s with COVID-19, enrolled during active disease. The chain carries TRBV6-2 or TRBV6-3 and TRBJ2-1; 7 bases align to TRBD2. For the CDR3, the DNA is TGTGCCAGCAGTTACGAGGCGCTAGCGGCCCAAGCAAGATACAATGAGCAGTTCTTC. Translated, it gives CASSYEALAAQARYNEQFF.